This is a list of T cell receptor beta chains from one sample in a study of T-cell memory formation after mild COVID-19. MiXCR, applied by TCRdb to the 5' RACE reads, yields one record per CDR3 protein. The sample has some 340,000 distinct CDR3 sequences; over 10% are singletons. The sample comprised PBMCs or a T cell subset sorted from them (not recorded which). Receptors were obtained from a man younger than 30 who had mild COVID-19 (a few samples of this study predate the infection). Cell type and time point are not known. Each CDR3 is given with its conserved first and last residue. The order of the fields is clone size, D gene, V gene, J gene, CDR3 DNA, CDR3 protein. D genes are given only for firm matches. Where a row states a size, it is once, few, many or the class of an expanded clone; other rows omit it.

size: NA
D: NA
V: TRBV29-1
J: TRBJ2-5
DNA: TGCAGCGTCGACCGCCGGGACTACCAAGAGACCCAGTACTTC
CDR3: CSVDRRDYQETQYF

size: few
D: NA
V: TRBV7-3
J: TRBJ2-5
DNA: TGTGCCAGCAGCCTACGGGACGGTACGGCCCAGTACTTC
CDR3: CASSLRDGTAQYF

size: NA
D: NA
V: TRBV2
J: TRBJ1-1
DNA: TGTGCCAGCAGAACAACGGGGGGTTTTGGTGAAGCTTTCTTT
CDR3: CASRTTGGFGEAFF

size: few
D: NA
V: TRBV5-1
J: TRBJ1-6
DNA: TGCGCCAGCCGTCAATCGACCAATTCACCCCTCCACTTT
CDR3: CASRQSTNSPLHF

size: many
D: NA
V: TRBV11-2
J: TRBJ2-1
DNA: TGTGCCAGCAGCTTAAGACTAGATTACAATGAGCAGTTCTTC
CDR3: CASSLRLDYNEQFF

size: NA
D: TRBD1
V: TRBV12-3/TRBV12-4
J: TRBJ2-7
DNA: TGTGCCAGCAGTTCTACCGGGACAGCAGCATACGAGCAGTACTTC
CDR3: CASSSTGTAAYEQYF

size: NA
D: TRBD1
V: TRBV20-1
J: TRBJ1-5
DNA: TGCAGTGCTAGAGAAATTAAGGGGGCGTTTGATCAGCCCCAGCATTTT
CDR3: CSAREIKGAFDQPQHF

size: few
D: TRBD1
V: TRBV28
J: TRBJ1-5
DNA: TGTGCCAGCATCCAGGACAGGGGGATTGAGCCCCAGCATTTT
CDR3: CASIQDRGIEPQHF

size: many
D: TRBD1
V: TRBV5-1
J: TRBJ1-1
DNA: TGCGCCAGCCTCCGGGACAGTAACACTGAAGCTTTCTTT
CDR3: CASLRDSNTEAFF

size: NA
D: TRBD1
V: TRBV7-2
J: TRBJ2-1
DNA: TGTGCCAGCGTACCACAGGGGGTGGTCAATGAGCAGTTCTTC
CDR3: CASVPQGVVNEQFF

size: NA
D: TRBD1
V: TRBV7-3
J: TRBJ1-1
DNA: TGTGCCAGCAAAGGGGGACAGGGGGATGCTTTCTTT
CDR3: CASKGGQGDAFF

size: few
D: NA
V: TRBV29-1
J: TRBJ2-5
DNA: TGCAGCGTTGTATCAATGGCAGGGTCGGAGACCCAGTACTTC
CDR3: CSVVSMAGSETQYF

size: NA
D: NA
V: TRBV15
J: TRBJ1-1
DNA: TGTGCCACCAGCCTGAAAGTGGTCTTGAACACTGAAGCTTTCTTT
CDR3: CATSLKVVLNTEAFF

size: NA
D: TRBD1
V: TRBV15
J: TRBJ2-3
DNA: TGTGCCACCAGCAGAGCGCAGGGGACAGGGCTAACAGATACGCAGTATTTT
CDR3: CATSRAQGTGLTDTQYF

size: NA
D: TRBD2
V: TRBV6-5
J: TRBJ2-3
DNA: TGTGCCAGTGAGCCGTACCTAGCGGTGGTTTCGGGCACAGATACGCAGTATTTT
CDR3: CASEPYLAVVSGTDTQYF

size: NA
D: NA
V: TRBV7-9
J: TRBJ2-1
DNA: TGTGCCAGCAGTCCACTTCGGAGGGCGTCCAGTTCCTACAATGAGCAGTTCTTC
CDR3: CASSPLRRASSSYNEQFF

size: few
D: NA
V: TRBV21-1
J: TRBJ2-4
DNA: TGTGCCAGCAGCCTCAGGAGGAGGGAGGGAAACATTCAGTACTTC
CDR3: CASSLRRREGNIQYF

size: many
D: TRBD1
V: TRBV20-1
J: TRBJ2-1
DNA: TGCAGTGCTAGCGACGGGGGACAGGGCTACAATGAGCAGTTCTTC
CDR3: CSASDGGQGYNEQFF

size: few
D: NA
V: TRBV20-1
J: TRBJ1-1
DNA: TGCAGTGCTAGAGAGGGACACCAGAACACTGAAGCTTTCTTT
CDR3: CSAREGHQNTEAFF

size: few
D: NA
V: TRBV12-3/TRBV12-4
J: TRBJ1-2
DNA: TGTGCCAGCAGGGTGAGGGGGAGTGACTATGGCTACACCTTC
CDR3: CASRVRGSDYGYTF

size: few
D: TRBD1
V: TRBV4-3
J: TRBJ1-2
DNA: TGCGCCAGCAGCCAAGACCCGGGACAGGGGTATGGCTACACCTTC
CDR3: CASSQDPGQGYGYTF

size: many
D: NA
V: TRBV5-1
J: TRBJ2-1
DNA: TGCGCCAGCAGCTTGGCGGCCAATGAGCAGTTCTTC
CDR3: CASSLAANEQFF

size: NA
D: NA
V: TRBV29-1
J: TRBJ2-5
DNA: TGCAGCGTTGAAGAGCCGGGACGGGGGAGGACCCAGTACTTC
CDR3: CSVEEPGRGRTQYF

size: few
D: NA
V: TRBV5-1
J: TRBJ2-3
DNA: TGCGCCAGCAGCTCTGTGGGCCGAGGGACGGATACGCAGTATTTT
CDR3: CASSSVGRGTDTQYF

size: NA
D: NA
V: TRBV12-3/TRBV12-4
J: TRBJ2-7
DNA: TGTGCCAGCAGTAGGATCTCTGGGGAGCAGTACTTC
CDR3: CASSRISGEQYF

size: NA
D: NA
V: TRBV7-9
J: TRBJ1-3
DNA: TGTGCCAGCAGCCCCTCGCCGATCTCTGGAAACACCATATATTTT
CDR3: CASSPSPISGNTIYF

size: few
D: NA
V: TRBV6-2/TRBV6-3
J: TRBJ2-2
DNA: TGTGCCAGCCGACAGAGTTTAATTACCGGGGAGCTGTTTTTT
CDR3: CASRQSLITGELFF

size: NA
D: TRBD1
V: TRBV4-1
J: TRBJ2-7
DNA: TGCGCCAGCAGCCAAGCTCAGATTAGGACAGGGACCGACCACGAGCAGTACTTC
CDR3: CASSQAQIRTGTDHEQYF

size: NA
D: TRBD2
V: TRBV11-2
J: TRBJ2-3
DNA: TGTGCCAGCGCACTAGCGGGAACAGATACGCAGTATTTT
CDR3: CASALAGTDTQYF

size: NA
D: NA
V: TRBV29-1
J: TRBJ2-5
DNA: TGCAGCGTTGGAATGGGGGACGGGACCCAGTACTTC
CDR3: CSVGMGDGTQYF